This T cell receptor beta chain was sequenced for a study of control samples from healthy donors and cancer patients. CDR3 size: 14 residues. V lost 3 bases and J 6 bases, leaving 15 bases between the germline ends. Germline CDR1 and CDR2: SGHRS and YFSETQ. The assay was immunoSEQ multiplex PCR, and TCRdb's table has in-frame clones only and misses some. The table shows roughly 70,000 clones, with roughly 93% occurring only once. Source material: blood. The source of this sequence is a woman in her 30s in good health. V is TRBV5-1 and J is TRBJ1-1; D unclear. The CDR3 nucleotides read TGCGCCAGCAGCTGGCAGAGCACGGACTCTGAAGCTTTCTTT. It encodes CASSWQSTDSEAFF.